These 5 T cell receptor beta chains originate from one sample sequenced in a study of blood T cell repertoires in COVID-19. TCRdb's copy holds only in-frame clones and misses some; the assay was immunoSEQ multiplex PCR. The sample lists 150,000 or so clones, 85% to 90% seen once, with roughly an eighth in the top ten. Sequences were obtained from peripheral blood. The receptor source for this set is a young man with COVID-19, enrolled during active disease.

CDR3 sequence: CSVQLGCQISRGASGSIPGSEQYF. The CDR3 DNA reads TGCAGCGTGCAACTAGGGTGTCAGATCAGTAGGGGGGCTAGCGGGAGTATTCCTGGGAGCGAGCAGTACTTC. This chain uses TRBV29-1 with TRBJ2-7; TRBD2 matches 10 bases. CDR1 and CDR2 (germline): SQVTM, ANQGSEA. The CDR3 is 24 residues long. With V trimmed by 6 bases and J by 6 bases, 41 bases remained unmatched.

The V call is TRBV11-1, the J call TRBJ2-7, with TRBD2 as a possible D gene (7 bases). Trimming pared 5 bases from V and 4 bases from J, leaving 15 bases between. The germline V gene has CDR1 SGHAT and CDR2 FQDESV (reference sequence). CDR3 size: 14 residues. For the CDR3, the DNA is TGTGCCAGCAGCGCCGCCCGGGGGGCGTACGAGCAGTACTTC. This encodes CASSAARGAYEQYF.

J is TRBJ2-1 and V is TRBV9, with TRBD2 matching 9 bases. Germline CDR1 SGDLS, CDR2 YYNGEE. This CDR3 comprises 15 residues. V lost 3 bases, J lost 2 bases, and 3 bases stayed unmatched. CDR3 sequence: CASSASGIAYNEQFF. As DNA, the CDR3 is TGTGCCAGCAGCGCTAGCGGGATTGCCTACAATGAGCAGTTCTTC. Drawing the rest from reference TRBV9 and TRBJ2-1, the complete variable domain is DSGVTQTPKHLITATGQRVTLRCSPRSGDLSVYWYQQSLDQGLQFLIQYYNGEERAKGNILERFSAQQFPDLHSELNLSSLELGDSALYFCASSASGIAYNEQFFGPGTRLTVL.

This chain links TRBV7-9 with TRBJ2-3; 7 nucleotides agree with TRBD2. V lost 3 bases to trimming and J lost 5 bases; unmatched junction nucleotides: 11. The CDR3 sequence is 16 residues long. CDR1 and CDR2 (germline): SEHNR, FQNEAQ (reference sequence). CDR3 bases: TGTGCCAGCAGCTTGAATTTCGGGGGGACCAGAGATACGCAGTATTTT. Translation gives CASSLNFGGTRDTQYF.

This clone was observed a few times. Here the CDR3 DNA reads TGTGCCAGCAGCGGACGACCCAGGGGGCGGAAATCTAACACTGAAGCTTTCTTT. Amino acids: CASSGRPRGRKSNTEAFF. The rearrangement uses TRBV11-2 and TRBJ1-1; TRBD1 agrees at 8 bases. Germline V gene sequence: CDR1 SGHAT, CDR2 FQNNGV. Trimming removed 5 bases from V and 2 bases from J; junction bases left unmatched: 16. The CDR3 loop spans 18 amino acids.